These T cell receptor beta chains were read from a single sample in a study of memory CD4+ T cells and cytomegalovirus serostatus. TCRdb's copy holds only in-frame clones and misses some; the assay was immunoSEQ multiplex PCR. The sample lists tens of thousands of clones, roughly 80% occurring once. The material sequenced was memory CD4+ T cells from blood. These receptors came from an adult in good health and CMV-seronegative. CDR3s include the opening cysteine and the closing phenylalanine or tryptophan. The order of the fields is CDR3 length, V gene, D gene, J gene, CDR3 protein. The D gene is left open where the match is weak.

15,TRBV9,NA,TRBJ1-5,CAGVRGGRQDQPQHF
14,TRBV5-6,NA,TRBJ1-1,CASSRVVGVAEAFF
15,TRBV7-8,TRBD1,TRBJ2-5,CASSFVGQGGETQYF
12,TRBV30,NA,TRBJ2-3,CAWSVSEDTQYF
15,TRBV10-3,NA,TRBJ1-5,CAISDGIVSNQPQHF
15,TRBV28,TRBD1,TRBJ1-2,CASSPLGQVNYGYTF
15,TRBV30,NA,TRBJ2-3,CAWSGGEGGTDTQYF
13,TRBV11-1,NA,TRBJ1-2,CASSPRVELGYTF
14,TRBV6-1,NA,TRBJ1-2,CASSEGWANYGYTF
13,TRBV29-1,NA,TRBJ1-5,CSVEDPVGQPQHF
13,TRBV18,NA,TRBJ2-2,CASSPPGTGELFF
14,TRBV4-3,TRBD1,TRBJ2-5,CASSRPGQGATQYF
13,TRBV29-1,TRBD1,TRBJ2-1,CSVKGQTYNEQFF
16,TRBV5-1,NA,TRBJ1-1,CASSFLSTGSVTEAFF
12,TRBV5-4,NA,TRBJ1-1,CASSSGGRGAFF
15,TRBV10-3,TRBD2,TRBJ2-3,CATHGTSGASDTQYF
14,TRBV6-1,NA,TRBJ1-5,CASSGALEGQPQHF
14,TRBV19,NA,TRBJ2-5,CASSNPLTEETQYF
15,TRBV7-2,TRBD2,TRBJ2-1,CASSSPGGVYNEQFF
15,TRBV19,TRBD1,TRBJ1-5,CASSINWDRSQPQHF
16,TRBV2,TRBD1,TRBJ1-5,CASSPPGTGNNQPQHF
13,TRBV27,TRBD2,TRBJ2-1,CASTTSVPNEQFF
15,TRBV7-2,NA,TRBJ2-7,CASSFTPGGTYEQYF
14,TRBV2,TRBD2,TRBJ2-3,CASRKLAGADTQYF
12,TRBV6-5,NA,TRBJ1-6,CASNRLNSPLHF
16,TRBV27,NA,TRBJ1-6,CASGKEGRGLGSPLHF
16,TRBV5-4,TRBD2,TRBJ2-5,CASSPLAGGVQETQYF
14,TRBV4-2,TRBD1,TRBJ1-2,CASSQEGTGRGYTF
16,TRBV9,TRBD1,TRBJ2-5,CASSPRRDRALGTQYF
16,TRBV30,TRBD1,TRBJ1-6,CAWRRQGWSYNSPLHF
19,TRBV6-4,NA,TRBJ1-2,CASSDYELQTESPSYGYTF
13,TRBV11-2,NA,TRBJ1-1,CASSLIWNTEAFF
16,TRBV28,TRBD1,TRBJ2-3,CASSWGRQGVTDTQYF
12,TRBV5-4,NA,TRBJ2-7,CASRADSYEQYF
13,TRBV5-1,TRBD1,TRBJ1-2,CASSNGQGYGYTF
14,TRBV10-1,NA,TRBJ1-2,CASSSGDHPYGYTF
15,TRBV18,TRBD2,TRBJ2-1,CASSPDLAGFDEQFF
15,TRBV5-1,NA,TRBJ2-1,CASSLDPGWNNEQFF
15,TRBV11-1,NA,TRBJ1-4,CASSSPGATNEKLFF
16,TRBV18,NA,TRBJ1-6,CASSNPQWIDNSPLHF
17,TRBV11-2,TRBD2,TRBJ2-1,CASSKRVPGGPNNEQFF
16,TRBV28,TRBD1,TRBJ1-1,CASSYRGTDWNTEAFF
15,TRBV4-2,TRBD1,TRBJ1-2,CASSQGTGTNYGYTF
17,TRBV2,NA,TRBJ2-7,CASSYFRAQRGSYEQYF
14,TRBV6-6,NA,TRBJ1-5,CASSYSQGYQPQHF
12,TRBV28,NA,TRBJ1-1,CASSLGRIEAFF
12,TRBV28,NA,TRBJ1-5,CASSSSYQPQHF
10,TRBV20-1,NA,TRBJ2-1,CSAANEEQFF
19,TRBV19,TRBD1,TRBJ2-2,CASSSIRDRGPPYTGELFF
13,TRBV7-3,NA,TRBJ2-2,CASSTSSVGELFF
15,TRBV4-1,NA,TRBJ1-6,CASSKGSSYNSPLHF
15,TRBV9,TRBD2,TRBJ2-1,CASSVWGGGATEQFF
15,TRBV6-1,TRBD1,TRBJ1-1,CASEAGQGANTEAFF